This T cell receptor (beta chain) derives from a study of cytomegalovirus exposure and HLA in healthy donors. This PCR relied on a set of 60 Vbeta primers and 13 Jbeta primers. Only in-frame clones appear in the TCRdb table, and some are missing; sequencing was by immunoSEQ multiplex PCR. There are about 200,000 clones in the sample; 75% to 80% occur only once, and 1.5% to 2% lies in the top ten. V was clipped by 5 bases and J by 3 bases, with 11 bases between them. This CDR3 comprises 14 residues. Germline V lookup: CDR1 SGHTA, CDR2 FQGTGA. This clone was detected once. Sequencing was done on a sample of PBMCs. The chain couples TRBV7-3 to TRBJ2-1; D is ambiguous. The receptor's source is a man between 18 and 35 years old in good health and CMV-seronegative. This chain's CDR3 is CASSQPGYYNEQFF. The DNA of the CDR3 is TGTGCCAGCAGCCAACCGGGTTACTACAATGAGCAGTTCTTC. The full variable domain, its missing parts supplied by reference TRBV7-3 and TRBJ2-1, is GAGVSQTPSNKVTEKGKYVELRCDPISGHTALYWYRQSLGQGPEFLIYFQGTGAADDSGLPNDRFFAVRPEGSVSTLKIQRTERGDSAVYLCASSQPGYYNEQFFGPGTRLTVL.